These 14 T cell receptor beta chains originate from one sample sequenced in a study of OX40 agonist ivuxolimab in advanced cancers. Measured with immunoSEQ multiplex PCR; TCRdb has only the in-frame clones, and not every one. The data show around 58,000 clones, approximately 90% seen once. The material was CD4+ or CD8+ T cells sorted from blood, obtained in a trial of the OX40 agonist ivuxolimab. The receptors originated from an adult with an advanced solid tumor such as melanoma, head and neck, liver or kidney cancer.

The genes are TRBV5-1 and TRBJ2-3, with a tentative D call TRBD2 (5 bases). Germline V lookup: CDR1 SGHRS, CDR2 YFSETQ. The CDR3 extends over 15 amino acids. V lost 6 bases to trimming and J lost 1 base, with 15 bases between them. The CDR3 region is CASTFEGAGTDTQYF. In DNA, the CDR3 is TGCGCCAGCACGTTCGAGGGAGCAGGCACAGATACGCAGTATTTT. The full variable domain, in which reference TRBV5-1 and TRBJ2-3 provide the parts outside the CDR3, is KAGVTQTPRYLIKTRGQQVTLSCSPISGHRSVSWYQQTPGQGLQFLFEYFSETQRNKGNFPGRFSGRQFSNSRSEMNVSTLELGDSALYLCASTFEGAGTDTQYFGPGTRLTVL.

The chain links TRBV28 to TRBJ2-7, with D maybe TRBD2 (6 bases). V lost 6 bases and J 2 bases, leaving 17 bases between the germline ends. There are 15 residues in the CDR3. The V gene's germline CDR1 is MDHEN and CDR2 SYDVKM. CDR3 bases: TGTGCCAGCAGATCCCCCGGGAGACTGGCCTACGAGCAGTACTTC. The encoded protein is CASRSPGRLAYEQYF.

The chain recombines TRBV5-5 with TRBJ2-4, with D unclear. The CDR3 length is 12 residues. Trimming cost V 2 bases and J 5 bases, with 5 bases left between them. Per germline, CDR1 SGHKS and CDR2 YYEKEE (reference sequence). CDR3 in amino acids: CASSLRQNIQYF. Written as DNA, the CDR3 is TGTGCCAGCAGCTTACGACAAAACATTCAGTACTTC.

In this sample, this clone turned up once. This sequence joins TRBV27 and TRBJ1-1; D unclear. This CDR3 contains 11 residues. V was cut by 5 bases and J by 9 bases, with 10 bases left in between. The germline V gene has CDR1 MNHEY and CDR2 SMNVEV (reference sequence). CDR3 residues: CASSQGPKAFF. DNA for the CDR3: TGTGCCAGCAGTCAAGGGCCTAAAGCTTTCTTT.

This clone was picked up one time. The CDR3 loop is CASIPGGLNTEAFF. The CDR3 DNA follows: TGTGCCAGCATACCCGGGGGGTTGAACACTGAAGCTTTCTTT. This chain joins TRBV28 and TRBJ1-1; D is perhaps TRBD1 (5 bases). The ends were cut back, 7 bases at V and 0 bases at J, with 12 bases in the middle. The CDR3 is 14 amino acids. CDR1 and CDR2 (germline): MDHEN, SYDVKM.

The genes are TRBV28 and TRBJ1-5; perhaps TRBD1 as D (5 bases). The CDR3 covers 13 residues. V dropped 7 bases and J dropped 6 bases, with 13 bases sitting between them. The germline CDR1 and CDR2 sequences are MDHEN and SYDVKM. CDR3 nucleotide sequence: TGTGCCAGCATTTCGACAGCTTTTCAGCCCCAGCATTTT. Translation gives CASISTAFQPQHF.

The chain links TRBV5-4 to TRBJ1-2; TRBD1 agrees at 9 bases. V shed 0 bases and J 7 bases; nucleotides not matched to a gene: 1. The CDR3 spans 13 residues. Germline V gene lookup returns CDR1 SGHNT and CDR2 YYREEE (reference sequence). DNA of the CDR3: TGTGCCAGCAGCTTGGGGACAGGGGTTGGCTACACCTTC. Translated: CASSLGTGVGYTF.

This sequence joins TRBV20-1 and TRBJ2-5, with unresolved D. V was pared by 5 bases and J by 2 bases, with 6 bases between. CDR1 and CDR2 from the germline V gene are DFQATT and SNEGSKA (reference sequence). This CDR3 has 11 amino acids. The CDR3 DNA is TGCAGTGCTCGAAGACAAGAGACCCAGTACTTC. This gives the protein CSARRQETQYF.

The chain carries TRBV5-1 and TRBJ2-5; 9 bases are shared with TRBD1. The CDR3 is 14 residues long. Looked up from germline, CDR1 is SGHRS and CDR2 is YFSETQ. V lost 1 base and J lost 5; bases outside the gene matches: 3. CDR3: CASSLTGGGETQYF. The CDR3 nucleotides are TGCGCCAGCAGCTTGACAGGGGGCGGGGAGACCCAGTACTTC.

This chain uses TRBV19 with TRBJ1-5; D is undetermined. V was clipped by 4 bases and J by 8 bases, with 18 bases between them. Germline V gene sequence: CDR1 LNHDA, CDR2 SQIVND (reference sequence). The CDR3 runs to 15 residues. The CDR3 nucleotides are TGTGCCAGTAGTAGCAGGACCGATGGAAAGGAGCCCCAGCATTTT. It codes for CASSSRTDGKEPQHF. Variable domain in full (rest from reference TRBV19 and TRBJ1-5): DGGITQSPKYLFRKEGQNVTLSCEQNLNHDAMYWYRQDPGQGLRLIYYSQIVNDFQKGDIAEGYSVSREKKESFPLTVTSAQKNPTAFYLCASSSRTDGKEPQHFGDGTRLSIL.

This chain connects TRBV28 to TRBJ2-5; the D gene is possibly TRBD1 (5 bases). Judging by the DNA end, TRBJ2-7 fits better; the J call may be wrong. CDR3 length: 15 amino acids. Germline loops: CDR1 MDHEN, CDR2 SYDVKM. CDR3 in amino acids: CASSHRSTGSYEQYF. The CDR3 DNA sequence: TGTGCCAGCTCCCACAGGAGCACGGGTTCCTACGAGCAGTACTTC.

The V and J genes are TRBV18 and TRBJ1-5; D not resolved. This CDR3 region has 13 residues. Trimming removed 2 bases from V and 3 bases from J, with 5 bases in between. In germline, CDR1 is KGHSH, CDR2 LQKENI. In nucleotides, the CDR3 is TGTGCCAGCTCACCAGGCAACAATCAGCCCCAGCATTTT. Translating gives CASSPGNNQPQHF.

J is TRBJ2-2 and V is TRBV4-1, with D hard to call. The V gene's germline CDR1 is MGHRA and CDR2 YSYEKL. V lost 4 bases and J lost 7, with 10 bases in between. The CDR3 runs to 13 residues. The CDR3: CASSRDAVGELFF. The CDR3 DNA follows: TGCGCCAGCAGCCGAGACGCGGTCGGGGAGCTGTTTTTT.

The chain combines TRBV14 with TRBJ1-1; tentative D call: TRBD1 (5 bases). Trimming removed 1 base from V and 2 bases from J, with 11 bases in between. The CDR3 contains 15 residues. Germline CDR1 and CDR2: SGHDN and FVKESK. CDR3 sequence: CASSQAGVRNTEAFF. The DNA of the CDR3 is TGTGCCAGCAGCCAAGCGGGGGTGAGAAACACTGAAGCTTTCTTT.